The source of this TCR beta chain is a study of OX40 agonist ivuxolimab in advanced cancers. As for the study in general: The dose-escalation group included hepatocellular carcinoma, melanoma, renal cell carcinoma and head and neck cancer.

TCRdb's copy holds only in-frame clones and misses some; the assay was immunoSEQ multiplex PCR. The sample comprises 43,000 or so clones, 85% to 90% of which are singletons, and around 1% rests with the top ten. Blood sampling took place at baseline, cycle 4 day 1, and cycle 7 day 1. The sample consisted of CD4+ or CD8+ T cells sorted from blood, taken in a trial of the OX40 agonist ivuxolimab. The source is an adult with an advanced solid tumor such as melanoma, head and neck, liver or kidney cancer.

CDR3 DNA sequence: TGCGCCAGCAGCTTGCGGGACGCTCGCTACGAGCAGTACTTC. This sequence encodes CASSLRDARYEQYF. This sequence joins TRBV5-1 and TRBJ2-7, with D perhaps assigned TRBD1 or TRBD2 (5 bases each). The germline CDR1 and CDR2 sequences are SGHRS and YFSETQ. CDR3 length equals 14 residues. The V end was cut by 1 base, the J end by 3 bases, with 11 bases between.